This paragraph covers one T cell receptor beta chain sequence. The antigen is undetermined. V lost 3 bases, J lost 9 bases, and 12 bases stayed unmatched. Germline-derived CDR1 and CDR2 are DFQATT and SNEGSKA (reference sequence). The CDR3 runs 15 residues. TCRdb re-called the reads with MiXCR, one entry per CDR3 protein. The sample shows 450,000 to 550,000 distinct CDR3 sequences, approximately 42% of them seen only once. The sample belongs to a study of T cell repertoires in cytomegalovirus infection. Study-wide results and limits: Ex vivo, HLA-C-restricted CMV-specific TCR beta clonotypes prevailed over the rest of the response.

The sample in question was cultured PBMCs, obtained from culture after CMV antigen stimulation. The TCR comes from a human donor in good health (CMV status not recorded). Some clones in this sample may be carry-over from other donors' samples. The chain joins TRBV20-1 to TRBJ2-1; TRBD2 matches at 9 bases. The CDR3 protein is CSARWASGTRGEQFF. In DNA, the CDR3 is TGCAGTGCTAGGTGGGCTAGCGGGACGAGGGGTGAGCAGTTCTTC.